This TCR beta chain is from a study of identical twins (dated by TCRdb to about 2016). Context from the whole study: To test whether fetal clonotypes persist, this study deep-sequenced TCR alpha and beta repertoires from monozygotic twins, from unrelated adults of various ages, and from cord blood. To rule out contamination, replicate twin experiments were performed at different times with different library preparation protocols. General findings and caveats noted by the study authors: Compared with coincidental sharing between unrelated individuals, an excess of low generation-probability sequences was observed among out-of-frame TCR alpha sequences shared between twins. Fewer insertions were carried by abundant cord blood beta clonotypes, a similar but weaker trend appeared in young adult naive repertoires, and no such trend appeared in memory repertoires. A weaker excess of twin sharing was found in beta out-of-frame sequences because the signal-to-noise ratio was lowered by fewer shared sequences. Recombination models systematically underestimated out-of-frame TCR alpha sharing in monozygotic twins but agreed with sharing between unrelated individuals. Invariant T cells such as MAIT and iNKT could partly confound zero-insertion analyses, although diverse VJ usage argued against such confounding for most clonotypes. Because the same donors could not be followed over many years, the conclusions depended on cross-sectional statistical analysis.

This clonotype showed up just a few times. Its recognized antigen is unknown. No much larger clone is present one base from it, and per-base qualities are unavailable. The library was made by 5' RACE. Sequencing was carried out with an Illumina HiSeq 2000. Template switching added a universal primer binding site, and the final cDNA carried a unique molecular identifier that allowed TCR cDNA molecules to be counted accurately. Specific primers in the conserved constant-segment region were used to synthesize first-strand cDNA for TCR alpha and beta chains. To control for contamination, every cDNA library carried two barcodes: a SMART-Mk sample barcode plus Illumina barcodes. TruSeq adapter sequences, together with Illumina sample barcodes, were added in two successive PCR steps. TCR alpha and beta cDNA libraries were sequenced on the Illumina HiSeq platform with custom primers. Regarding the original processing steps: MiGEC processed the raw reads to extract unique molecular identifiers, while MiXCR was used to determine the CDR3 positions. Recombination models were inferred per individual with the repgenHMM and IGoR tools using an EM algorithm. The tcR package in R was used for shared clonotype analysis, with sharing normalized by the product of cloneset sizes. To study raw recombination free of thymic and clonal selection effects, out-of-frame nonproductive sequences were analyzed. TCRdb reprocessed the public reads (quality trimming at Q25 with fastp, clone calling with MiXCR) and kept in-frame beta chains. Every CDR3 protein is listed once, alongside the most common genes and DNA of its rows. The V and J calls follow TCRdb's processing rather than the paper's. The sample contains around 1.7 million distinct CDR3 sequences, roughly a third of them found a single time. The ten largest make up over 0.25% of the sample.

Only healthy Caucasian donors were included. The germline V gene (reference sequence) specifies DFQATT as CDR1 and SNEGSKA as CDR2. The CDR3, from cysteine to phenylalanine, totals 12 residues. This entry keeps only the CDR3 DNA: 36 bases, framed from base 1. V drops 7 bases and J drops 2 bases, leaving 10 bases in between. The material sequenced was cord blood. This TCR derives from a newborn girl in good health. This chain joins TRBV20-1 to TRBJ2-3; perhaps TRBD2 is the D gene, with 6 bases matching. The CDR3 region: CSETRSTDTQYF. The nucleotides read TGCAGTGAGACTAGATCCACAGATACGCAGTATTTT.